Listed here is a single T cell receptor beta chain. What it binds is unknown. The data stem from a study of cytomegalovirus exposure and HLA in healthy donors. Points from the study as a whole: Most likely, a cluster of highly shared sequence variants arose as a sequencing artifact. Segments of the TCR beta V type were, in most cases, productive about 87% or about 30% of the time in an earlier analysis. In a later analysis, parvovirus B19, influenza, CMV and Epstein-Barr virus appeared linked to several top co-occurrence clusters.

CDR1 is SGHNT, CDR2 YYREEE, per germline (reference sequence). This CDR3 comprises 15 residues. Trimming cost V 6 bases and J 3 bases; bases outside gene matches: 11. Researchers ran the PCR with 60 Vbeta and 13 Jbeta primers. Data came from immunoSEQ multiplex PCR; TCRdb stores just in-frame clones and leaves some out. The repertoire holds 110,000 or so clones, around 77% seen once, with less than 5.5% in the top ten. The clonotype was recovered from a woman in her twenties or thirties in good health and CMV-seropositive. V usage is TRBV5-4 and J usage is TRBJ1-1; 7 bases agree with TRBD1. Material: PBMCs. The CDR3 DNA follows: TGTGCCAGCAACTCTGCGGGACAGATGTACACTGAAGCTTTCTTT. Translating it yields CASNSAGQMYTEAFF.